A selection of T cell receptor beta chains follows, all from one sample in a study of early T cells in non-severe SARS-CoV-2 infection. MiXCR, run by TCRdb on the 5' RACE reads, gives a single entry per CDR3 protein. The table has tens of thousands of distinct CDR3 sequences, about 12% seen once; the top ten hold approximately 8.5%. This sample comprised whole blood, obtained at baseline. These receptors came from an adult who was a healthcare worker with PCR-confirmed SARS-CoV-2 infection or an uninfected control (not recorded which). CDR3s include the opening cysteine and the closing phenylalanine or tryptophan. The D gene is left open where the match is weak. For some rows the clone size is stated as once, few or many, or as a class when expanded; others skip it.

v_gene: TRBV7-7
d_gene: TRBD2
abundance: many
j_gene: TRBJ2-1
CDR3nt: TGTGCTAGCAGCTCGGGACTAGCGGGAGGTATTAATGAGCAGTTCTTC
CDR3aa: CASSSGLAGGINEQFF

v_gene: TRBV6-1
d_gene: TRBD1
abundance: .
j_gene: TRBJ1-5
CDR3nt: TGTGCCGTAAGGACAGGGGCGTACCAGCCCCAGCATTTT
CDR3aa: CAVRTGAYQPQHF

v_gene: TRBV11-2
d_gene: .
abundance: many
j_gene: TRBJ1-1
CDR3nt: TGTGCCAGCAGTTCGACATGGAACACTGAAGCTTTCTTT
CDR3aa: CASSSTWNTEAFF

v_gene: TRBV3-1
d_gene: .
abundance: many
j_gene: TRBJ1-1
CDR3nt: TGTGCCAGCAGCCTGGCAGGGGACACTGAAGCTTTCTTT
CDR3aa: CASSLAGDTEAFF

v_gene: TRBV4-3
d_gene: .
abundance: many
j_gene: TRBJ2-1
CDR3nt: TGCGCCAGCAGCCAAGATCTTCTACCGAAGCACAATGAGCAGTTCTTC
CDR3aa: CASSQDLLPKHNEQFF

v_gene: TRBV6-1
d_gene: TRBD1
abundance: few
j_gene: TRBJ2-7
CDR3nt: TGTGCCAGCAGTGTCACCGGGACAGGGTTCTACGAGCAGTACTTC
CDR3aa: CASSVTGTGFYEQYF

v_gene: TRBV4-1
d_gene: .
abundance: few
j_gene: TRBJ2-7
CDR3nt: TGCGCCAGCAGCCCCCCTGCCAGGCTCCGCGAGCAGTACTTC
CDR3aa: CASSPPARLREQYF

v_gene: TRBV10-3
d_gene: .
abundance: medium-sized
j_gene: TRBJ2-1
CDR3nt: TGTGCCATCAGTGAGGAGACTAGCAATGAGCAGTTCTTC
CDR3aa: CAISEETSNEQFF

v_gene: TRBV20-1
d_gene: TRBD1
abundance: .
j_gene: TRBJ1-5
CDR3nt: TGCAGTGCCTATCGACAGGGGGCTCCCAATCAGCCCCAGCATTTT
CDR3aa: CSAYRQGAPNQPQHF

v_gene: TRBV28
d_gene: .
abundance: few
j_gene: TRBJ1-2
CDR3nt: TGTGCCAGCAGTTTGATTGCCGGACAAAGTAATTTGGGCTACACCTTC
CDR3aa: CASSLIAGQSNLGYTF

v_gene: TRBV27
d_gene: .
abundance: .
j_gene: TRBJ2-7
CDR3nt: TGTGCCAGCAGTTTAACTCGGGACGGGACTTACGAGCAGTACTTC
CDR3aa: CASSLTRDGTYEQYF

v_gene: TRBV5-1
d_gene: TRBD1
abundance: few
j_gene: TRBJ2-7
CDR3nt: TGCGCCAGCAGCGCGGGACAGGACTCCTACGAGCAGTACTTC
CDR3aa: CASSAGQDSYEQYF

v_gene: TRBV5-1
d_gene: TRBD2
abundance: medium-sized
j_gene: TRBJ2-3
CDR3nt: TGCGCCAGCACCCGCAGGAGTGCGGGGGACACAGATACGCAGTATTTT
CDR3aa: CASTRRSAGDTDTQYF

v_gene: TRBV9
d_gene: .
abundance: many
j_gene: TRBJ2-3
CDR3nt: TGTGCCAGCAGCGACACAGATACGCAGTATTTT
CDR3aa: CASSDTDTQYF

v_gene: TRBV5-1
d_gene: TRBD2
abundance: .
j_gene: TRBJ2-2
CDR3nt: TGCGCCAGCACCCCGGGGGGGGTGTTCGGGGAGCTGTTTTTT
CDR3aa: CASTPGGVFGELFF

v_gene: TRBV9
d_gene: .
abundance: many
j_gene: TRBJ1-1
CDR3nt: TGTGCCAGCAGCGTAGCTCCCGACAACACTGAAGCTTTCTTT
CDR3aa: CASSVAPDNTEAFF

v_gene: TRBV7-9
d_gene: .
abundance: .
j_gene: TRBJ2-2
CDR3nt: TGTGCCAGCAACGTTGACTACACCGGGGAGCTGTTTTTT
CDR3aa: CASNVDYTGELFF

v_gene: TRBV18
d_gene: .
abundance: .
j_gene: TRBJ1-3
CDR3nt: TGTGCCAGCTCACCACCTGCAGGGAACGGAAACACCATATATTTT
CDR3aa: CASSPPAGNGNTIYF

v_gene: TRBV7-8
d_gene: .
abundance: few
j_gene: TRBJ1-4
CDR3nt: TGTGCCAGCAGCTTTGAGGGCGGCGATGAAAAACTGTTTTTT
CDR3aa: CASSFEGGDEKLFF

v_gene: TRBV3-1
d_gene: TRBD1
abundance: .
j_gene: TRBJ2-7
CDR3nt: TGTGCCAGCAGCTTCCGACAGGGAGCCTGGGAGCAGTACTTC
CDR3aa: CASSFRQGAWEQYF

v_gene: TRBV4-2
d_gene: TRBD1
abundance: .
j_gene: TRBJ2-2
CDR3nt: TGTGCCAGCAGCCCCGGGGACAGGGGGCTGGCCGGGGAGCTGTTTTTT
CDR3aa: CASSPGDRGLAGELFF

v_gene: TRBV5-1
d_gene: .
abundance: many
j_gene: TRBJ2-2
CDR3nt: TGCGCCAGCAGCTTCAGGGACACCGGGGAGCTGTTTTTT
CDR3aa: CASSFRDTGELFF

v_gene: TRBV11-3
d_gene: TRBD2
abundance: .
j_gene: TRBJ2-3
CDR3nt: TGTGCCAGCAGCTTAGTGGCGGGAGCCAGTTTAGCAGATACGCAGTATTTT
CDR3aa: CASSLVAGASLADTQYF

v_gene: TRBV4-1
d_gene: .
abundance: many
j_gene: TRBJ1-5
CDR3nt: TGCGCCAGCAGCCAAGAGGGCCTTGGTAAGCCCCAGCATTTT
CDR3aa: CASSQEGLGKPQHF

v_gene: TRBV6-1
d_gene: TRBD1
abundance: .
j_gene: TRBJ1-1
CDR3nt: TGTGCCAGCAGTGTATCCGGGACAGGGAACACTGAAGCTTTCTTT
CDR3aa: CASSVSGTGNTEAFF

v_gene: TRBV18
d_gene: TRBD1
abundance: many
j_gene: TRBJ2-7
CDR3nt: TGTGCCAGCTCACGGGACAGAGCAGCCTACGAGCAGTACTTC
CDR3aa: CASSRDRAAYEQYF

v_gene: TRBV28
d_gene: .
abundance: many
j_gene: TRBJ1-2
CDR3nt: TGTGCCAGCAGTTTCGACAGAAAGGGCTATGGCTACACCTTC
CDR3aa: CASSFDRKGYGYTF

v_gene: TRBV4-1
d_gene: .
abundance: .
j_gene: TRBJ1-5
CDR3nt: TGCGCCAGCAGCCAAGAATCCCAGGGCTTTTACAATCAGCCCCAGCATTTT
CDR3aa: CASSQESQGFYNQPQHF

v_gene: TRBV4-2
d_gene: .
abundance: .
j_gene: TRBJ2-3
CDR3nt: TGTGCCAGCAGCCAAGGCGGGGGCGCCACAGATACGCAGTATTTT
CDR3aa: CASSQGGGATDTQYF

v_gene: TRBV6-2/TRBV6-3
d_gene: .
abundance: .
j_gene: TRBJ1-5
CDR3nt: TGTGCCGGAGAGGACGGCTTCAATCAGCCCCAGCATTTT
CDR3aa: CAGEDGFNQPQHF

v_gene: TRBV2
d_gene: .
abundance: .
j_gene: TRBJ1-2
CDR3nt: TGTGCCAGCAGCGCCGGACTCAACCGGGGCTACACCTTC
CDR3aa: CASSAGLNRGYTF

v_gene: TRBV12-3/TRBV12-4
d_gene: .
abundance: few
j_gene: TRBJ1-1
CDR3nt: TGTGCCAGCAGTCAGCCCACAGTGAACACTGAAGCTTTCTTT
CDR3aa: CASSQPTVNTEAFF

v_gene: TRBV13
d_gene: .
abundance: many
j_gene: TRBJ1-3
CDR3nt: TGTGCCAGCAGCCCGTCGGCCGCCTCTGGAAACACCATATATTTT
CDR3aa: CASSPSAASGNTIYF

v_gene: TRBV7-9
d_gene: .
abundance: many
j_gene: TRBJ1-2
CDR3nt: TGTGCCAGCAGGGCCGGTACCAACTATGGCTACACCTTC
CDR3aa: CASRAGTNYGYTF

v_gene: TRBV19
d_gene: .
abundance: many
j_gene: TRBJ1-5
CDR3nt: TGTGCCAGTGAACAGGTCTCGGGCAATCAGCCCCAGCATTTT
CDR3aa: CASEQVSGNQPQHF

v_gene: TRBV19
d_gene: .
abundance: few
j_gene: TRBJ2-4
CDR3nt: TGTGCCAGTAGTATAGCAGGCGGTCTAGTCAAAAACATTCAGTACTTC
CDR3aa: CASSIAGGLVKNIQYF

v_gene: TRBV10-3
d_gene: TRBD1
abundance: few
j_gene: TRBJ1-4
CDR3nt: TGTGCCATCCCCGGGGGACAGGGGTATGAAAAACTGTTTTTT
CDR3aa: CAIPGGQGYEKLFF

v_gene: TRBV2
d_gene: .
abundance: .
j_gene: TRBJ2-7
CDR3nt: TGTGCCATTCGACAGTTATACGAGCAGTACTTC
CDR3aa: CAIRQLYEQYF

v_gene: TRBV10-2
d_gene: .
abundance: .
j_gene: TRBJ1-6
CDR3nt: TGCGCCAGCAGTGCGGACGGACGGAATTCACCCCTCCACTTT
CDR3aa: CASSADGRNSPLHF

v_gene: TRBV4-3
d_gene: TRBD1
abundance: .
j_gene: TRBJ2-7
CDR3nt: TGCGCCAGCAGCCATTCGGGACAGGGTAGTTTTTGGGCCTACGAGCAGTACTTC
CDR3aa: CASSHSGQGSFWAYEQYF